A selection of T cell receptor beta chains follows, all from one sample in a study of glioma-infiltrating T cells. TCRdb reprocessed the multiplex PCR reads with MiXCR, giving one entry per CDR3 protein. The data hold about 190,000 distinct CDR3 sequences, with around 32% observed a single time. Sequenced material: glioma tissue, nonneoplastic brain tissue, or PBMCs (not recorded which). These receptors were obtained from a human donor with low-grade glioma or glioblastoma, undergoing nonglioma brain surgery, or in good health (not recorded which). Both conserved end residues are part of each CDR3. Some rows mark clone size as missing; the rest say once, few, many or name a class of expanded clone.

j_gene | v_gene | abundance | CDR3aa
TRBJ2-3 | TRBV7-2 | many | CASKSSGGADTQYF
TRBJ2-7 | TRBV6-1 | NA | CASTIAEWATMEQYF
TRBJ1-1 | TRBV7-8 | NA | CASSLDRGTNTEAFF
TRBJ2-7 | TRBV10-3 | few | CTISPERGYEQYF
TRBJ2-7 | TRBV7-3 | many | CASSVQDSYEQYF
TRBJ1-4 | TRBV20-1 | many | CSAPSSGFATNEKLFF
TRBJ1-2 | TRBV27 | many | CASRPTGSNYGYTF
TRBJ2-7 | TRBV19 | NA | CASIIQGSGEQYF
TRBJ2-5 | TRBV6-1 | NA | CASSLRDRDETQYF
TRBJ2-1 | TRBV29-1 | few | CSGRLYNEQFF
TRBJ1-1 | TRBV3-1 | many | CASSQGQGVHTEAFF
TRBJ1-2 | TRBV19 | NA | CASSIGAIPSGYTF
TRBJ2-7 | TRBV29-1 | NA | CSVEASSYEQYF
TRBJ1-1 | TRBV29-1 | many | CSVRGGASTEAFF
TRBJ2-7 | TRBV20-1 | many | CSARARQGAYEQYF
TRBJ1-1 | TRBV27 | NA | CALLLTPGGAGIVAEAFF
TRBJ2-7 | TRBV7-9 | many | CASSYSSATEQYF
TRBJ2-3 | TRBV28 | many | CASSWGGTYTDTQYF
TRBJ1-1 | TRBV6-1 | NA | CASISGGGLEGPEAFF
TRBJ2-3 | TRBV18 | NA | CASSPAGTSGRGDTQYF
TRBJ2-1 | TRBV20-1 | many | CSGSGLANNEQFF
TRBJ1-5 | TRBV19 | many | CASSMSRQGYQHF
TRBJ2-7 | TRBV20-1 | many | CSARAGTSIYEQYF
TRBJ2-7 | TRBV12-3/TRBV12-4 | many | CASSSGTSVFEQYF
TRBJ1-3 | TRBV2 | many | CASSESPIFAGNTIYF
TRBJ2-1 | TRBV7-2 | many | CASSLGLARYNEQFF
TRBJ2-1 | TRBV19 | many | CASSMVEEQFF
TRBJ2-2 | TRBV14 | NA | CASSQDMNTGELFF
TRBJ1-5 | TRBV19 | many | CASSIGSQPQHF
TRBJ2-7 | TRBV3-1 | NA | CASSLTGLPYEQYF
TRBJ2-1 | TRBV6-2/TRBV6-3 | NA | CASSYLTSGSSEQFF
TRBJ2-7 | TRBV5-1 | few | CASSYPDRNDEQYF
TRBJ1-3 | TRBV12-3/TRBV12-4 | few | CASSSHENTIYF
TRBJ2-3 | TRBV28 | few | CASSSNFRTSGKDGADTQYF
TRBJ2-1 | TRBV2 | many | CASSPWTGGSYNEQFF
TRBJ2-7 | TRBV27 | many | CASSLSGHQIYEQYF
TRBJ2-7 | TRBV10-3 | NA | CAISESGGTGGRYEQYF
TRBJ2-2 | TRBV4-2 | NA | CASSQVQGYTGELFF
TRBJ2-3 | TRBV20-1 | many | CSVLSSTDTQYF
TRBJ1-2 | TRBV10-3 | many | CAISESREDNYGYTF
TRBJ2-3 | TRBV7-7 | many | CASSRGRTDTQYF
TRBJ2-1 | TRBV30 | NA | CAWSRVMEQFF
TRBJ2-1 | TRBV5-1 | few | CASSLGQGVKNEQFF